These T cell receptor beta chains were read from a single sample in a study of cytomegalovirus exposure and HLA in healthy donors. Produced via immunoSEQ multiplex PCR; TCRdb's table is partial and in-frame only. The profile shows around 160,000 clones, roughly 77% of them singletons. The sample taken for sequencing was PBMCs. All receptors come from a woman between 35 and 50 years old in good health and CMV-seropositive. CDR3s include the opening cysteine and the closing phenylalanine or tryptophan. A D gene is named only where the DNA matches it firmly. A clone size is listed for some rows: how often the clone was seen (once, few, many), or a class if it is expanded.

TRBV28,NA,TRBJ1-5,NA,TGTGCCAGCAGTCCGGGGGTTCAGCCCCAGCATTTT,CASSPGVQPQHF
TRBV2,few,TRBJ2-5,NA,TGTGCCAGCGAGTACCAAGAGACCCAGTACTTC,CASEYQETQYF
TRBV30,NA,TRBJ1-6,NA,TGTGCCTGGAAGGCAGGGCCTCTTTATAATTCACCCCTCCACTTT,CAWKAGPLYNSPLHF
TRBV11-2,NA,TRBJ2-7,TRBD2,TGTGCCAGCAGCTGGCGCACGGGACTAGCGGGGGCCACCGCCGAGCAGTACTTC,CASSWRTGLAGATAEQYF
TRBV11-2,few,TRBJ2-6,NA,TGTGCCAGCAGCCACTCAGGGGCCAACGTCCTGACTTTC,CASSHSGANVLTF
TRBV7-2,NA,TRBJ2-3,TRBD2,TGTGCCAGCAGCACATTAGCGGGGGGGTTAACAGATACGCAGTATTTT,CASSTLAGGLTDTQYF
TRBV27,NA,TRBJ2-2,TRBD2,TGTGCCAGCAGTTTTTTAGCGGGAGGGCGGACCGGGGAGCTGTTTTTT,CASSFLAGGRTGELFF
TRBV29-1,NA,TRBJ1-1,NA,TGCAGCGTTGAGGAGGGGCTCTTCACAGAGGAAGCTTTCTTT,CSVEEGLFTEEAFF
TRBV9,NA,TRBJ2-1,NA,TGTGCCAGCAGCCCCGAGTCGCAGGTTTACAATGAGCAGTTCTTC,CASSPESQVYNEQFF
TRBV7-2,NA,TRBJ2-1,NA,TGTGCCAGCAGCTCCCCCCTGTTGGCGGATGAGCAGTTCTTC,CASSSPLLADEQFF
TRBV4-2,NA,TRBJ2-3,NA,TGTGCCAGCAGCCAACAGACTATCTCGGATACGCAGTATTTT,CASSQQTISDTQYF
TRBV28,NA,TRBJ2-5,TRBD1,TGTGCCAGCAGTTGGGACAGGGAGACGGAGACCCAGTACTTC,CASSWDRETETQYF
TRBV5-5,NA,TRBJ2-7,TRBD1,TGTGCCAGCAGCCGATCCGGGACAGGGGTGGGCGAGCAGTACTTC,CASSRSGTGVGEQYF
TRBV10-3,NA,TRBJ1-1,NA,TGTGCCATCCAACAGGACGGTGTCGAAGCTTTCTTT,CAIQQDGVEAFF
TRBV15,NA,TRBJ2-1,TRBD2,TGTGCCACCAGCAGAGGACTAGCGGGAACCACGTATATTGAGCAGTTCTTC,CATSRGLAGTTYIEQFF
TRBV7-9,few,TRBJ2-1,NA,TGTTCCAGCATTAGGGGGAGGGAGTCCTACAATGAGCAGTTCTTC,CSSIRGRESYNEQFF
TRBV19,NA,TRBJ2-2,TRBD1,TGTGCCAGTACTGACAGGGCCGACACCGGGGAGCTGTTTTTT,CASTDRADTGELFF
TRBV7-2,NA,TRBJ2-3,NA,TGTGCCAGCAGCTTAGGACAGAACACAGATACGCAGTATTTT,CASSLGQNTDTQYF
TRBV7-2,NA,TRBJ2-5,NA,TGTGCCAGCAGCTTAGTGGCCGCAGGAGGTTGGGAGACCCAGTACTTC,CASSLVAAGGWETQYF
TRBV30,few,TRBJ1-1,NA,TGTGCCTGGAGTTCTCGGACTGAAGCTTTCTTT,CAWSSRTEAFF
TRBV25-1,NA,TRBJ2-4,TRBD1,TGTGCCAGCAGCCGGACAGGGGAAGGAAACATTCAGTACTTC,CASSRTGEGNIQYF
TRBV30,NA,TRBJ1-1,NA,TGTGCCTGGAGTGTAGGTAGAGTTAAGGGGTATGAAGCTTTCTTT,CAWSVGRVKGYEAFF
TRBV5-7,NA,TRBJ1-6,TRBD1,TGTGCCAGCAGCTTGCGGGACAGGGGTAATTCACCCCTCCACTTT,CASSLRDRGNSPLHF
TRBV11-3,once,TRBJ2-2,NA,TGTGCCAGCAGCTACCTCCGAGGAGGGATAACCGGGGAGCTGTTTTTT,CASSYLRGGITGELFF
TRBV6-5,once,TRBJ2-2,NA,TGTGCCAGCAGTGCCCTGGGGGCCGAGACCGGGGAGCTGTTTTTT,CASSALGAETGELFF
TRBV5-4,NA,TRBJ1-1,NA,TGTGCCAGCAGCTCAGGACAATTTGAAGCTTTCTTT,CASSSGQFEAFF
TRBV7-2,NA,TRBJ1-2,NA,TGTGCCAGCAGTCTGGACAGCCTCTATCATGGCTACACCTTC,CASSLDSLYHGYTF
TRBV12-2,NA,TRBJ1-4,NA,TGTGCAAGTCGCTTATTAGTTCGGGGGGTTTCTAATGAAAAACTGTTTTTT,CASRLLVRGVSNEKLFF
TRBV19,NA,TRBJ1-2,TRBD1,TGTGCCAGTAGTATGTTGGGAACCGGGACAGGGGAAGGCTACACCTTC,CASSMLGTGTGEGYTF
TRBV6-6,NA,TRBJ1-2,NA,TGTGCCAGCAGTTCACTGGGGCTTGGCTACACCTTC,CASSSLGLGYTF
TRBV15,NA,TRBJ2-2,TRBD2,TGTGCCACCAGCCCTGGCGGGGGGGGGACCACCGGGGAGCTGTTTTTT,CATSPGGGGTTGELFF
TRBV5-6,NA,TRBJ2-3,TRBD1,TGTGCCAGCAGCTTAAGCGGACAGGGGGAAACAGATACGCAGTATTTT,CASSLSGQGETDTQYF
TRBV5-4,few,TRBJ1-6,NA,TGTGCCAGCAGCTCCGGGACATCGAGCTCCTATAATTCACCCCTCCACTTT,CASSSGTSSSYNSPLHF
TRBV18,NA,TRBJ1-4,NA,TGTGCCAGCTCACCCTCCGATGGGGGCGAAAAACTGTTTTTT,CASSPSDGGEKLFF
TRBV6-6,NA,TRBJ1-3,NA,TGTGCCAGCGGAGGGGTTGTGGAGTCTGGAAACACCATATATTTT,CASGGVVESGNTIYF
TRBV6-5,NA,TRBJ1-1,TRBD1,TGTGCCAGCAGTTACCGGGACAGGGCGGCTGAAGCTTTCTTT,CASSYRDRAAEAFF
TRBV11-2,NA,TRBJ2-7,TRBD2,TGTGCCAGCAGCTTACGGACTAGCGGGATCTACTACGAGCAGTACTTC,CASSLRTSGIYYEQYF
TRBV5-1,NA,TRBJ2-7,TRBD1,TGCGCCAGCAGCCCCGGACAGGGGTTCTACGAGCAGTACTTC,CASSPGQGFYEQYF
TRBV5-1,once,TRBJ2-7,TRBD2,TGCGCCAGCAGCTTACTAGCGGGAGAGGCCTACGAGCAGTACTTC,CASSLLAGEAYEQYF
TRBV30,few,TRBJ2-1,TRBD2,TGTGCCTGGAGTCGTAGCGGGGGCTACAATGAGCAGTTCTTC,CAWSRSGGYNEQFF
TRBV6-1,NA,TRBJ2-3,NA,TGTGCCAGCAGTGAAGCGCAACAGCTATACACAGATACGCAGTATTTT,CASSEAQQLYTDTQYF
TRBV12-5,few,TRBJ2-5,TRBD2,TGTGCTAGTGGTTTGCATCCGGGACTAGCGGCACGGGGGACCAAAGAGACCCAGTACTTC,CASGLHPGLAARGTKETQYF
TRBV5-1,NA,TRBJ2-1,TRBD2,TGCGCCAGCAGCTTGGGCCTAGCGGGAGGGCCGATCGACAATGAGCAGTTCTTC,CASSLGLAGGPIDNEQFF
TRBV27,NA,TRBJ2-2,NA,TGTGCCAGCAGACCTGCTAGTGGTTACACCGGGGAGCTGTTTTTT,CASRPASGYTGELFF
TRBV18,NA,TRBJ1-1,TRBD1,TGTGCCAGCTCACCCTCGACAGGGGATGCCACTGAAGCTTTCTTT,CASSPSTGDATEAFF
TRBV5-1,NA,TRBJ1-5,TRBD1,TGCGCCAGCAGCTTGGGGGGAGGACAGGGCAATCAGCCCCAGCATTTT,CASSLGGGQGNQPQHF
TRBV11-2,NA,TRBJ1-2,NA,TGTGCCAGCAGCCCGGGACTGAACTATGGCTACACCTTC,CASSPGLNYGYTF
TRBV5-1,NA,TRBJ2-1,NA,TGCGCCAGCAGCTTGGCCCCGGCGGGAAGCTCCTACAATGAGCAGTTCTTC,CASSLAPAGSSYNEQFF
TRBV30,few,TRBJ2-7,TRBD1,TGTGCCTGGAGTCATCCGGGACAGGTAGTCGAGCAGTACTTC,CAWSHPGQVVEQYF
TRBV4-1,NA,TRBJ2-5,NA,TGCGCCAGCAGCCAAGATAGAGAGGAGACCCAGTACTTC,CASSQDREETQYF
TRBV7-8,NA,TRBJ2-3,NA,TGTGCCAGCACCCGTGGCGGGGCGAGCACAGATACGCAGTATTTT,CASTRGGASTDTQYF
TRBV6-5,NA,TRBJ2-7,NA,TGTGCCAGCAGCACAGGGAGTTACGAGCAGTACTTC,CASSTGSYEQYF
TRBV5-6,NA,TRBJ2-3,TRBD1,TGTGCCAGCAGCTCCGGGACAGGGTTAAATACGCAGTATTTT,CASSSGTGLNTQYF
TRBV9,NA,TRBJ1-1,NA,TGTGCCAGCAGCGTGGGGGAGGGGGGTTCGAACACTGAAGCTTTCTTT,CASSVGEGGSNTEAFF
TRBV10-3,NA,TRBJ2-1,NA,TGTGCCATCAGTGGGGGACAACCCATCTCCTACAATGAGCAGTTCTTC,CAISGGQPISYNEQFF
TRBV7-2,few,TRBJ1-1,TRBD1,TGTGCCAGCAGCCTCCTAGGGGGCCTGAACACTGAAGCTTTCTTT,CASSLLGGLNTEAFF
TRBV10-3,NA,TRBJ1-2,TRBD1,TGTGCCATCAGTGAGCTCCGGGACAGGGGGCGTAACTATGGCTACACCTTC,CAISELRDRGRNYGYTF